This passage covers 29 T cell receptor beta chains from one sample sequenced in a study of control samples from healthy donors and cancer patients. Clones were read by immunoSEQ multiplex PCR, and TCRdb kept only the in-frame ones, dropping some. This sample carries roughly 86,000 clones, 90% of them seen once, and the ten largest clones take over 3%. The material sequenced was blood. The origin of the receptors is a woman in her late teens or twenties in good health.

V and J are TRBV5-1 and TRBJ2-7; possibly TRBD2 for D (6 bases). This CDR3 has 12 amino acids. Trimming pared 8 bases from V and 3 bases from J, leaving 12 bases between. Germline CDR1 reads SGHRS; CDR2 reads YFSETQ. CDR3 coding DNA: TGCGCCAGTTCGACTAGTTTCTACGAGCAGTACTTC. It encodes CASSTSFYEQYF.

The genes are TRBV9 and TRBJ2-7, with a tentative D call TRBD1 (6 bases). The CDR3 runs 14 residues. Germline assignment: CDR1 SGDLS and CDR2 YYNGEE. Between the trimmed V and J ends, which lost 3 bases and 3 bases, there was a span of 13 bases. The CDR3 nucleotides read TGTGCCAGCAGCGCCGACAGGAGATACTACGAGCAGTACTTC. This sequence encodes CASSADRRYYEQYF.

The chain is built from TRBV19 and TRBJ1-2; no clear D. The CDR3 contains 11 residues. Per the germline V gene, CDR1 is LNHDA and CDR2 is SQIVND (reference sequence). V lost 5 bases and J 8 bases, leaving 9 bases between the germline ends. In DNA, the CDR3 is TGTGCCAGTAGTGGCCAGGCCGGCTACACCTTC. Amino acid sequence: CASSGQAGYTF.

The chain couples TRBV5-1 to TRBJ2-5; 8 bases line up with TRBD2. Germline loops: CDR1 SGHRS, CDR2 YFSETQ. The CDR3 sequence is 15 residues long. V lost 0 bases to trimming and J lost 2 bases; unmatched junction nucleotides: 3. The CDR3 here is CASSLVASGQETQYF. DNA for the CDR3: TGCGCCAGCAGCTTGGTAGCTAGCGGGCAAGAGACCCAGTACTTC. Combining the CDR3 with reference TRBV5-1 and TRBJ2-5 gives the whole variable domain KAGVTQTPRYLIKTRGQQVTLSCSPISGHRSVSWYQQTPGQGLQFLFEYFSETQRNKGNFPGRFSGRQFSNSRSEMNVSTLELGDSALYLCASSLVASGQETQYFGPGTRLLVL.

The gene calls are TRBV6-5 and TRBJ1-6; a weak D match, TRBD1 (5 bases). Germline V lookup: CDR1 MNHEY, CDR2 SVGAGI. This CDR3 spans 13 amino acids. Trimming left V 6 bases short and J 7 bases short, with 10 bases between. In DNA form, the CDR3 reads TGTGCCAGCAGCAGGGAGTCGAATTCACCCCTCCACTTT. Its translation is CASSRESNSPLHF.

The chain combines TRBV15 with TRBJ1-6, with a possible D match to TRBD1 (6 bases). The V gene lost 8 bases and the J gene lost 9 bases, with 17 bases spanning the gap. The V gene's germline CDR1 is LNHNV and CDR2 YYDKDF (reference sequence). The CDR3 is 14 amino acids. As DNA, the CDR3 is TGTGCCACCGCTTCCGGACAGATAGGTTCACCCCTCCACTTT. Translating it yields CATASGQIGSPLHF.

Only one count was recorded for this clone. V usage is TRBV27 and J usage is TRBJ1-1; 8 bases fit TRBD1. Per germline, CDR1 MNHEY and CDR2 SMNVEV (reference sequence). This CDR3 has 12 amino acids. The V gene end was trimmed by 6 bases and the J gene end by 5 bases; junction bases not matched to a gene: 2. The CDR3 sequence is CASSRQGTEAFF. The CDR3 DNA is TGTGCCAGCAGCCGACAGGGGACTGAAGCTTTCTTT.

This chain links TRBV7-8 with TRBJ2-7; 12 bases match TRBD2. The CDR3 has 14 amino acids. V was clipped by 5 bases and J by 4 bases; unmatched bases: 3. CDR1 is SGHVS and CDR2 is FQNEAQ in the germline V gene. The CDR3 nucleotides read TGTGCCAGCAGCGTACTAGCGGGGGGATACGAGCAGTACTTC. Amino acids: CASSVLAGGYEQYF.

The chain has TRBV19 and TRBJ1-3; TRBD1 is a possible D gene (6 bases). This CDR3 is built from 18 residues. The ends were cut back, 5 bases at V and 4 bases at J, with 24 bases in the middle. Germline CDR1 LNHDA, CDR2 SQIVND (reference sequence). This chain's CDR3 is CASSAQGRLITVGNTIYF. DNA for the CDR3: TGTGCCAGTAGTGCACAGGGCCGCCTAATAACGGTGGGAAACACCATATATTTT.

This clone was detected a few times. The genes are TRBV5-1 and TRBJ1-2; D remains unclear. V lost 1 base and J lost 8, with 9 bases in between. The CDR3 is made up of 12 amino acids. Germline lookup yields CDR1 SGHRS and CDR2 YFSETQ. Written as DNA, the CDR3 is TGCGCCAGCAGCTTGATACCAGGCGGCTACACCTTC. Amino acids: CASSLIPGGYTF.

This clone has a handful of counts. The V gene is TRBV2, the J gene TRBJ1-6; 10 bases fit TRBD1. The CDR3 is 15 residues long. The V gene end was trimmed by 6 bases and the J gene end by 9 bases; junction bases not matched to a gene: 8. Germline lookup yields CDR1 SNHLY and CDR2 FYNNEI. The CDR3 protein is CASRLDRGRSSPLHF. The CDR3 DNA is TGTGCCAGCAGGTTAGACAGGGGGCGAAGTTCACCCCTCCACTTT.

This clone was found once. The chain has TRBV2 and TRBJ1-4; D uncertain. Trimming cost V 6 bases and J 6 bases, with 5 bases left between them. Germline V gene lookup returns CDR1 SNHLY and CDR2 FYNNEI. CDR3 length: 11 residues. The CDR3 loop reads CASSVDEKLFF. For the CDR3, the DNA is TGTGCCAGCAGCGTAGATGAAAAACTGTTTTTT.

The chain couples TRBV6-6 to TRBJ2-2, with D hard to call. Germline V gives CDR1 MNHNY, CDR2 SVGAGI (reference sequence). The CDR3 runs to 16 residues. Trimming removed 0 bases from V and 0 bases from J, with 8 bases in between. The CDR3 loop is CASSYSYKSNTGELFF. The CDR3 DNA is TGTGCCAGCAGTTACTCGTACAAGTCGAACACCGGGGAGCTGTTTTTT.

This clone occurred a few times. The chain uses TRBV7-9 and TRBJ1-3, with a possible D match to TRBD1 (5 bases). From germline, CDR1 is SEHNR and CDR2 FQNEAQ (reference sequence). Trimming left V 3 bases short and J 2 bases short, with 14 bases between. CDR3 length equals 16 residues. The CDR3 reads CASSFAAGPPGNTIYF. The CDR3 DNA is TGTGCCAGCAGCTTCGCCGCGGGGCCACCTGGAAACACCATATATTTT.

The V call is TRBV6-5, the J call TRBJ1-4; weak D call: TRBD1 (5 bases). Trimming took off 2 bases at V and 3 bases at J, with 13 bases between the two ends. The CDR3 is 16 amino acids. Germline CDR1 MNHEY, CDR2 SVGAGI. CDR3 in amino acids: CASSYASTDSNEKLFF. CDR3 sequence (DNA): TGTGCCAGCAGTTACGCCTCGACAGACTCTAATGAAAAACTGTTTTTT.

This rearrangement joins TRBV19 to TRBJ1-1, with D unclear. Germline CDR1 LNHDA, CDR2 SQIVND (reference sequence). The CDR3 loop spans 13 amino acids. Trimming cost V 0 bases and J 1 base, with 3 bases left between them. The CDR3 region has the DNA TGTGCCAGTAGTATAGAACAGAACACTGAAGCTTTCTTT. This codes for CASSIEQNTEAFF.

The chain carries TRBV2 and TRBJ1-1; D remains unclear. From germline, CDR1 is SNHLY and CDR2 FYNNEI. The V gene lost 5 bases and the J gene lost 0 bases, with 7 bases spanning the gap. The length of the CDR3 is 13 residues. Here the CDR3 DNA reads TGTGCCAGCAGTAACAAAATGAACACTGAAGCTTTCTTT. Residues: CASSNKMNTEAFF.

The chain links TRBV15 to TRBJ1-5, with D possibly being TRBD1 (5 bases). V lost 1 base and J 5 bases, leaving 15 bases between the germline ends. CDR3 length: 16 amino acids. From germline, CDR1 is LNHNV and CDR2 YYDKDF (reference sequence). CDR3 nucleotides: TGTGCCACCAGCAGAGGCCCCCCCCAGGGTCATCAGCCCCAGCATTTT. This translates into CATSRGPPQGHQPQHF.

J is TRBJ2-3 and V is TRBV5-1; TRBD2 matches 13 bases. Per germline, CDR1 SGHRS and CDR2 YFSETQ. V lost 4 bases, J lost 3 bases, and 2 bases stayed unmatched. The CDR3 totals 15 residues. DNA of the CDR3: TGCGCCAGCAGCGTGACTAGCGGGGGGACAGATACGCAGTATTTT. This sequence encodes CASSVTSGGTDTQYF.

The rearrangement links TRBV5-1 to TRBJ2-1; D is perhaps TRBD2 (6 bases). This CDR3 has 12 residues. Germline V CDR1 and CDR2: SGHRS, YFSETQ. The V end was cut by 0 bases, the J end by 8 bases, with 6 bases between. The CDR3 here is CASSLGLDEQFF. The CDR3 DNA is TGCGCCAGCAGCTTGGGACTAGATGAGCAGTTCTTC.

The chain combines TRBV9 with TRBJ2-1; D unresolved. V was trimmed by 4 bases and J by 1 base, leaving 15 bases between them. Germline CDR1 reads SGDLS; CDR2 reads YYNGEE. The CDR3 spans 16 residues. The CDR3, as DNA: TGTGCCAGCAGCTCCGGCCCCCCCGGGTCCTACAATGAGCAGTTCTTC. Its translation is CASSSGPPGSYNEQFF.

J is TRBJ2-3 and V is TRBV27; D may be TRBD2 (6 bases). V was clipped by 1 base and J by 0 bases, with 8 bases between them. The CDR3 is made up of 15 amino acids. Germline CDR1 and CDR2: MNHEY and SMNVEV (reference sequence). CDR3 DNA: TGTGCCAGCAGTTTATTTGGGGGGAGCACAGATACGCAGTATTTT. Encoded protein: CASSLFGGSTDTQYF.

The CDR3 here is CASRDPRGGGYTF. CDR3 nucleotide sequence: TGTGCCAGTAGGGACCCCAGGGGGGGTGGCTACACCTTC. The chain couples TRBV6-5 to TRBJ1-2; 7 nucleotides line up with TRBD1. This CDR3 has 13 residues. Trimming at V came to 9 bases and at J to 7 bases, leaving 11 bases not matched to a gene. Germline V CDR1 and CDR2: MNHEY, SVGAGI.

The CDR3 loop reads CASSLSGGNRGFF. CDR3 bases: TGTGCCAGCAGCCTTTCGGGGGGCAATAGGGGTTTCTTT. The chain uses TRBV2 and TRBJ1-1, with D perhaps matching TRBD1 (6 bases). The CDR3 contains 13 residues. Germline V gene lookup returns CDR1 SNHLY and CDR2 FYNNEI. The V end lost 6 bases, the J end lost 13 bases, and 21 bases lay between the germline ends.

The J gene is TRBJ1-2, the V gene TRBV7-3, with D tentatively TRBD1 (5 bases). The CDR3 contains 13 residues. V was pared by 2 bases and J by 7 bases, with 11 bases between. Germline-derived CDR1 and CDR2 are SGHTA and FQGTGA. The CDR3 spells CASSLEAGSGYTF. CDR3 DNA sequence: TGTGCCAGCAGCTTAGAAGCAGGGAGTGGCTACACCTTC.

This clone was observed once. The chain has TRBV18 and TRBJ1-4; D remains unclear. The V gene's germline CDR1 is KGHSH and CDR2 LQKENI. Trimming removed 3 bases from V and 7 bases from J, with 15 bases in between. This CDR3 is built from 15 residues. CDR3 in DNA: TGTGCCAGCTCACCGGGTCAAACGAGCGGTGAAAAACTGTTTTTT. This gives the protein CASSPGQTSGEKLFF.

V usage is TRBV4-1 and J usage is TRBJ1-5; no definite D call. The V gene lost 0 bases and the J gene lost 6 bases, with 18 bases spanning the gap. The germline gives CDR1 MGHRA, CDR2 YSYEKL. The CDR3 is 17 amino acids. The CDR3 DNA follows: TGCGCCAGCAGCCAAGATCTTTTAGGCGGCAGGCGTCAGCCCCAGCATTTT. Encoded protein: CASSQDLLGGRRQPQHF.

The chain links TRBV7-8 to TRBJ2-2; tentatively, D is TRBD2 (6 bases). Trimming took 5 bases from V and 7 from J, leaving 23 bases between them. The germline gives CDR1 SGHVS, CDR2 FQNEAQ. The CDR3 sequence is 17 residues long. The CDR3 DNA follows: TGTGCCAGCAGCACTCCTAAGGGCGGAGGGACTGTCGGGGAGCTGTTTTTT. Protein product: CASSTPKGGGTVGELFF.

The gene calls are TRBV27 and TRBJ1-1; D remains ambiguous. The CDR3 contains 13 residues. Germline V lookup: CDR1 MNHEY, CDR2 SMNVEV (reference sequence). V was cut by 5 bases and J by 6 bases, with 13 bases left in between. As DNA, the CDR3 is TGTGCCAGCAGTCCCGGGAAGAGGGCTGAAGCTTTCTTT. Its protein is CASSPGKRAEAFF.